The 30 T cell receptor beta chains listed next were all sequenced from one sample in a study of STAT5B mutations in CD4+ large granular lymphocyte leukemia (dated by TCRdb to the early 2020s). Library creation used the immunoSEQ multiplex PCR assay. Here the immuneACCESS table is served through TCRdb, limited to in-frame sequences with V and J called. Missing clones are a known gap in these copies; in checked studies unresolved V genes cover under half, and the rest lacks a known reason. The sample includes tens of thousands of clones, with about four fifths observed a single time. The leading ten clones occupy 3.6% of the sample. Sequencing used CD4+ T cells from blood buffy coats. These receptors came from a human donor in good health.

This clone has more than one count but fewer than ten. The V gene is TRBV10-3, the J gene TRBJ1-2, with a tentative D call TRBD1 (6 bases). This CDR3 region has 16 residues. Trimming pared 3 bases from V and 7 bases from J, leaving 21 bases between. The germline V gene has CDR1 ENHRY and CDR2 SYGVKD. CDR3 DNA sequence: TGTGCCATCAGTGACACCTATACGACAGGCTCAAGTGGCTACACCTTC. Translated, it gives CAISDTYTTGSSGYTF.

This chain joins TRBV28 and TRBJ1-5; 9 bases align to TRBD1. The CDR3 spans 18 residues. Germline assignment: CDR1 MDHEN and CDR2 SYDVKM. V was clipped by 7 bases and J by 2 bases; unmatched bases: 15. CDR3 protein: CASNIVGQGSKGNQPQHF. The CDR3 nucleotides are TGTGCCAGCAATATAGTTGGACAGGGGTCTAAGGGCAATCAGCCCCAGCATTTT.

This chain connects TRBV28 to TRBJ2-7; 8 bases are a match to TRBD1. Trimming removed 4 bases from V and 4 bases from J; junction bases left unmatched: 9. CDR1 is MDHEN and CDR2 is SYDVKM in the germline V gene. The CDR3 runs 15 residues. The CDR3 is CASSSPGTGSYEQYF. CDR3 sequence (DNA): TGTGCCAGCAGTTCCCCTGGGACAGGATCTTACGAGCAGTACTTC.

This clone was seen a handful of times. The gene calls are TRBV18 and TRBJ2-2; D not certain. This CDR3 comprises 13 residues. Germline CDR1 KGHSH, CDR2 LQKENI. V gave up 1 base and J gave up 4 bases, with 4 bases separating them. The CDR3 DNA reads TGTGCCAGCTCACCACATGCCACCGGGGAGCTGTTTTTT. It translates to CASSPHATGELFF. Full variable domain (rest looked up from reference TRBV18 and TRBJ2-2): NAGVMQNPRHLVRRRGQEARLRCSPMKGHSHVYWYRQLPEEGLKFMVYLQKENIIDESGMPKERFSAEFPKEGPSILRIQQVVRGDSAAYFCASSPHATGELFFGEGSRLTVL.

This clone was seen only once. CDR3: CASSLGHRGTSYNEQFF. The CDR3 DNA sequence: TGTGCCAGCAGCTTAGGCCACAGGGGTACTTCCTACAATGAGCAGTTCTTC. The V and J genes are TRBV7-8 and TRBJ2-1, with TRBD1 matching 7 bases. This CDR3 region has 17 residues. The J segment lost 1 base and the V segment lost 1 base, leaving 7 bases of the junction unmatched. Germline V lookup: CDR1 SGHVS, CDR2 FQNEAQ.

CDR3 amino acids: CASSPQGIGSYNEQFF. The CDR3, as DNA: TGTGCCAGCAGCCCTCAGGGGATAGGGTCCTACAATGAGCAGTTCTTC. The chain links TRBV11-2 to TRBJ2-1; tentative D call: TRBD1 (6 bases). The CDR3 loop spans 16 amino acids. Germline lookup yields CDR1 SGHAT and CDR2 FQNNGV. V lost 5 bases to trimming and J lost 1 base, with 15 bases between them.

The rearrangement links TRBV6-1 to TRBJ2-2; 10 nucleotides match TRBD1. J was trimmed by 4 bases and V by 4 bases; bases with no gene match: 6. CDR3 length equals 16 residues. Germline-derived CDR1 and CDR2 are MNHNS and SASEGT. The CDR3 reads CASSGRQGAGTGELFF. The CDR3 coding sequence is TGTGCCAGCAGTGGTCGACAGGGGGCTGGCACCGGGGAGCTGTTTTTT.

V is TRBV10-3 and J is TRBJ2-5; TRBD2 might be the D (6 bases). V lost 2 bases to trimming and J lost 8 bases, with 15 bases between them. Germline-derived CDR1 and CDR2 are ENHRY and SYGVKD. CDR3 size: 14 residues. In DNA form, the CDR3 reads TGTGCCATCAGTGAGGGAGGGCAGGCCTCCACCCAGTACTTC. The encoded protein is CAISEGGQASTQYF.

This chain links TRBV5-1 with TRBJ1-1; maybe TRBD1 (6 bases). The CDR3 consists of 15 residues. With 0 bases removed from V and 6 bases from J, the gap between germline ends came to 15 bases. Looked up from germline, CDR1 is SGHRS and CDR2 is YFSETQ. The CDR3 DNA reads as TGCGCCAGCAGCTTGGTAACGGGGGCAGGCGCTGAAGCTTTCTTT. Translated: CASSLVTGAGAEAFF.

The chain has TRBV5-5 and TRBJ2-2; D call uncertain. V was cut by 0 bases and J by 5 bases, with 8 bases left in between. Germline CDR1 and CDR2: SGHKS and YYEKEE (reference sequence). The CDR3 sequence is 14 residues long. The CDR3 loop is CASSLEPVTGELFF. In DNA, the CDR3 is TGTGCCAGCAGCTTGGAACCGGTAACCGGGGAGCTGTTTTTT.

This clone was counted only a few times. The rearrangement joins TRBV30 to TRBJ2-7; 10 bases line up with TRBD1. The CDR3 has 13 residues. Trimming removed 0 bases from V and 7 bases from J; junction bases left unmatched: 3. Germline assignment: CDR1 GTSNPN and CDR2 SVGIG (reference sequence). CDR3 amino acids: CAWSVDRGREQYF. DNA of the CDR3: TGTGCCTGGAGTGTTGACAGGGGGCGTGAGCAGTACTTC.

This clone was picked up a small number of times. This chain joins TRBV4-3 and TRBJ2-5, with no clear D. With 0 bases removed from V and 7 bases from J, the gap between germline ends came to 9 bases. Germline CDR1 LGHNA, CDR2 YSLEER. This CDR3 has 13 residues. CDR3 in amino acids: CASSQDKGGTQYF. CDR3 nucleotide sequence: TGCGCCAGCAGCCAAGATAAGGGCGGGACCCAGTACTTC.

The chain links TRBV4-1 to TRBJ2-4, with 8 positions matching TRBD2. Germline V gene sequence: CDR1 MGHRA, CDR2 YSYEKL. The CDR3 consists of 17 residues. J gave up 1 base and V 1 base, and 6 bases lay outside the gene matches. The CDR3 is CASSQGRVAGAKNIQYF. In DNA form, the CDR3 reads TGCGCCAGCAGCCAAGGACGCGTAGCGGGGGCCAAAAACATTCAGTACTTC.

In this sample, this clone turned up a few times. CDR3 region: CASSVAQVGTEAFF. CDR3 DNA sequence: TGTGCCAGCAGCGTAGCTCAGGTTGGGACTGAAGCTTTCTTT. The chain couples TRBV9 to TRBJ1-1; no definite D call. V dropped 0 bases and J dropped 5 bases, with 11 bases sitting between them. Germline assignment: CDR1 SGDLS and CDR2 YYNGEE. CDR3 length equals 14 residues.

This clone was detected a few times. The chain links TRBV5-1 to TRBJ1-6; the D gene is possibly TRBD1 (6 bases). Trimming removed 3 bases at V and 9 bases at J, with 13 bases between. Germline CDR1 is SGHRS and CDR2 is YFSETQ. The CDR3 length is 14 residues. CDR3 sequence (DNA): TGCGCCAGCAGCTCCACAGGGACGAGTTCACCCCTCCACTTT. This codes for CASSSTGTSSPLHF.

The chain employs TRBV11-2 and TRBJ2-7; perhaps TRBD2 as D (5 bases). V gave up 3 bases and J gave up 1 base, with 7 bases separating them. CDR3 length: 13 residues. Germline lookup yields CDR1 SGHAT and CDR2 FQNNGV. The CDR3 nucleotides read TGTGCCAGCAGCTTTACTAGTTCCTACGAGCAGTACTTC. The encoded protein is CASSFTSSYEQYF.

The sample holds one count of this clone. The genes are TRBV5-1 and TRBJ2-1, with 10 bases lining up with TRBD2. The germline V gene has CDR1 SGHRS and CDR2 YFSETQ. Trimming at V came to 2 bases and at J to 5 bases, leaving 4 bases not matched to a gene. The CDR3 length is 15 residues. CDR3 sequence reads: CASSLAGGAHNEQFF. The CDR3 DNA is TGCGCCAGCAGCTTAGCGGGGGGGGCCCACAATGAGCAGTTCTTC.

The genes are TRBV10-3 and TRBJ2-1; 7 bases align to TRBD1. CDR3 length: 15 amino acids. V lost 6 bases and J lost 0; bases outside the gene matches: 5. CDR1 and CDR2 (germline): ENHRY, SYGVKD. The CDR3 DNA follows: TGTGCCATCAGCTCCGGGACAGACTCCTACAATGAGCAGTTCTTC. It is translated as CAISSGTDSYNEQFF.

This sequence joins TRBV20-1 and TRBJ1-2, with D tentatively TRBD1 (5 bases). V was pared by 5 bases and J by 8 bases, with 12 bases between. The germline CDR1 and CDR2 sequences are DFQATT and SNEGSKA (reference sequence). The CDR3 loop spans 11 amino acids. CDR3 in amino acids: CSAGGEWGYTF. The CDR3 region has the DNA TGCAGTGCTGGGGGGGAGTGGGGCTACACCTTC.

This clone was recorded once. This sequence joins TRBV10-3 and TRBJ2-2; maybe TRBD1 (5 bases). The CDR3 consists of 14 residues. The V end lost 0 bases, the J end lost 4 bases, and 6 bases lay between the germline ends. In germline, CDR1 is ENHRY, CDR2 SYGVKD. This chain's CDR3 is CAISESTATGELFF. CDR3 DNA sequence: TGTGCCATCAGTGAGTCGACAGCCACCGGGGAGCTGTTTTTT.

The chain couples TRBV6-6 to TRBJ1-3; D not certain. Germline CDR1 is MNHNY and CDR2 is SVGAGI (reference sequence). Trimming took off 6 bases at V and 0 bases at J, with 9 bases between the two ends. This CDR3 is built from 14 residues. This CDR3 is CASRAGYSGNTIYF. The CDR3 DNA is TGTGCCAGCAGGGCCGGCTACTCTGGAAACACCATATATTTT.

The chain combines TRBV6-5 with TRBJ2-7; weak D call: TRBD2 (6 bases). Germline values: CDR1 MNHEY, CDR2 SVGAGI. Trimming took off 5 bases at V and 5 bases at J, with 13 bases between the two ends. The length of the CDR3 is 13 residues. CDR3 loop: CASSAGFKDEQYF. In nucleotides, the CDR3 is TGTGCCAGCAGTGCGGGGTTTAAAGACGAGCAGTACTTC.

This chain links TRBV4-3 with TRBJ1-4; TRBD1 aligns across 7 bases. CDR1 is LGHNA and CDR2 is YSLEER in the germline V gene. J was trimmed by 5 bases and V by 5 bases; bases with no gene match: 8. This CDR3 is 15 amino acids long. The CDR3 coding sequence is TGCGCCAGCAGCACGAAGGGGGCGCGAAATGAAAAACTGTTTTTT. Encoded protein: CASSTKGARNEKLFF.

The chain has TRBV11-2 and TRBJ2-1; 11 bases fit TRBD2. The germline V gene encodes CDR1 SGHAT and CDR2 FQNNGV. The CDR3 spans 15 residues. Trimming removed 7 bases from V and 7 bases from J; junction bases left unmatched: 9. CDR3 sequence (DNA): TGTGCCAGCACCCAAGGACTAGCGGGCCGGAATGAGCAGTTCTTC. Amino acids: CASTQGLAGRNEQFF.

The rearrangement joins TRBV7-9 to TRBJ2-5; 7 nucleotides agree with TRBD2. Trimming took 5 bases from V and 5 from J; bases not matched to a gene: 2. The germline V gene encodes CDR1 SEHNR and CDR2 FQNEAQ (reference sequence). CDR3 length: 12 amino acids. The CDR3 DNA reads as TGTGCCAGCAGCGGGGGAGGGGAGACCCAGTACTTC. Residues: CASSGGGETQYF. The full variable domain, in which reference TRBV7-9 and TRBJ2-5 provide the parts outside the CDR3, is DTGVSQNPRHKITKRGQNVTFRCDPISEHNRLYWYRQTLGQGPEFLTYFQNEAQLEKSRLLSDRFSAERPKGSFSTLEIQRTEQGDSAMYLCASSGGGETQYFGPGTRLLVL.

The CDR3 DNA reads as TGTGCCAGCTCACCACCGGGACAGCTGTTTTCTCTCATGAACACTGAAGCTTTCTTT. This sequence encodes CASSPPGQLFSLMNTEAFF. This chain joins TRBV18 and TRBJ1-1; TRBD1 matches 7 bases. Per germline, CDR1 KGHSH and CDR2 LQKENI. CDR3 length: 19 amino acids. The V and J ends lost 0 bases and 0 bases, in that order; junction bases with no gene match: 13.

The chain is built from TRBV5-1 and TRBJ1-2; TRBD1 is a possible D gene (6 bases). Trimming shortened V by 3 bases and J by 10 bases, and 19 bases separated the two germline ends. This CDR3 is built from 14 residues. Germline CDR1 reads SGHRS; CDR2 reads YFSETQ. The DNA of the CDR3 is TGCGCCAGCAGCTCCCCGGTGGACAGTTCTTTCTACACCTTC. Amino acids: CASSSPVDSSFYTF.

The rearrangement joins TRBV9 to TRBJ1-2; D may be TRBD1 (5 bases). There are 13 residues in the CDR3. V was pared by 0 bases and J by 5 bases, with 8 bases between. From germline, CDR1 is SGDLS and CDR2 YYNGEE. CDR3 sequence (DNA): TGTGCCAGCAGCGTAGAGCCAGGGTATGGCTACACCTTC. It codes for CASSVEPGYGYTF.

The chain uses TRBV11-2 and TRBJ2-2; D is unresolved. With 1 base removed from V and 1 base from J, the gap between germline ends came to 4 bases. The CDR3 totals 14 residues. Germline CDR1 and CDR2: SGHAT and FQNNGV. The CDR3 here is CASSLVRNTGELFF. The CDR3, as DNA: TGTGCCAGCAGCTTAGTTCGGAACACCGGGGAGCTGTTTTTT.

The chain joins TRBV4-1 to TRBJ1-3; D might be TRBD1 (5 bases). CDR1 and CDR2 (germline): MGHRA, YSYEKL. The CDR3 has 16 amino acids. Trimming pared 4 bases from V and 0 bases from J, leaving 13 bases between. The CDR3 here is CASSPGGPISGNTIYF. In DNA, the CDR3 is TGCGCCAGCAGCCCGGGGGGACCGATCTCTGGAAACACCATATATTTT.